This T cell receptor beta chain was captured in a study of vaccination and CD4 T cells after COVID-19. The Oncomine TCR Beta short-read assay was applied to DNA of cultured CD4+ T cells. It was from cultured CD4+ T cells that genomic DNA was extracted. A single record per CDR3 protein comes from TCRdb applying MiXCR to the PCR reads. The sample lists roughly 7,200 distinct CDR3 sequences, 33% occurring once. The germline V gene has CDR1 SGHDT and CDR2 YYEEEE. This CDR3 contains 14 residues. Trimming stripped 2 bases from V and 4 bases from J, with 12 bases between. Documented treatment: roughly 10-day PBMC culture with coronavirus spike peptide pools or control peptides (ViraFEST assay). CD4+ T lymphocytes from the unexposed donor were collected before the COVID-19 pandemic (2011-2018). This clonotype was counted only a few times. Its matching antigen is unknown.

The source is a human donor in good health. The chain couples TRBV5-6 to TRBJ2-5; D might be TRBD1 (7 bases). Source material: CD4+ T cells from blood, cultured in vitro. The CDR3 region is CASSLRQGGETQYF. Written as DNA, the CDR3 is TGTGCCAGCAGCTTACGACAGGGAGGAGAGACCCAGTACTTC.